These 27 T cell receptor beta chains share one sample of origin, sequenced in a study of T cells in Graves' hyperthyroidism and ophthalmopathy. TCR beta CDR3 regions were amplified from RNA. The primer set for the first-round RT-PCR of the TCR CDR3 was HTBI. MiXCR, run by TCRdb on the multiplex PCR reads, gives a single entry per CDR3 protein. Of around 540,000 distinct CDR3 sequences listed, approximately 44% are singletons. What was sequenced was peripheral blood or thyroid tissue (not recorded which). These receptors all stem from a woman aged 18-30 years with Graves' hyperthyroidism.

About this clonotype itself: A much larger clone differs from this one at a single base, so this may be a read error. This chain connects TRBV20-1 to TRBJ1-2; D is perhaps TRBD1 (6 bases). The CDR3 length is 12 residues. The V gene's germline CDR1 is DFQATT and CDR2 SNEGSKA (reference sequence). V was trimmed by 3 bases and J by 12 bases, leaving 17 bases between them. The CDR3 loop reads CSASIRGEGHTF. CDR3 coding DNA: TGCAGTGCTAGCATAAGGGGGGAAGGCCACACCTTC.

This clonotype was seen ten or more times. The gene calls are TRBV14 and TRBJ1-6; D gene uncertain. Trimming pared 0 bases from V and 6 bases from J, leaving 6 bases between. The germline CDR1 and CDR2 sequences are SGHDN and FVKESK. The CDR3 has 14 amino acids. In nucleotides, the CDR3 is TGTGCCAGCAGCCAAGACCGCTTTAATTCACCCCTCCACTTT. It codes for CASSQDRFNSPLHF.

This clonotype was found a few times. The chain couples TRBV7-2 to TRBJ2-6, with 8 nucleotides matching TRBD2. CDR1 and CDR2 (germline): SGHTA, FQGNSA. The CDR3 totals 17 residues. V lost 1 base, J lost 0 bases, and 2 bases stayed unmatched. CDR3 coding DNA: TGTGCCAGCAGCTTAGAACGGGGGGGCTCTGGGGCCAACGTCCTGACTTTC. This encodes CASSLERGGSGANVLTF.

The chain uses TRBV25-1 and TRBJ1-2, with TRBD1 identical over 8 bases. CDR1 is MGHDK, CDR2 SYGVNS, per germline. V gave up 2 bases and J gave up 3 bases; unmatched junction bases: 11. CDR3 length equals 17 residues. The CDR3 DNA follows: TGTGCCAGCAGTGAAAACTTTGCAGGGGGCTTGGACTATGGCTACACCTTC. Protein sequence: CASSENFAGGLDYGYTF.

The V and J genes are TRBV7-9 and TRBJ1-2; D uncertain. This CDR3 contains 13 residues. Germline V gene lookup returns CDR1 SEHNR and CDR2 FQNEAQ (reference sequence). V was pared by 9 bases and J by 2 bases, with 13 bases between. The CDR3 sequence: CASARAMNYGYTF. DNA of the CDR3: TGTGCCAGTGCCCGGGCGATGAACTATGGCTACACCTTC.

At least ten counts were recorded for this clonotype. This chain joins TRBV6-5 and TRBJ2-2, with 15 positions matching TRBD2. After removal of 6 bases from V and 4 bases from J, the junction contained 3 bases not matched to a gene. Germline loops: CDR1 MNHEY, CDR2 SVGAGI. The CDR3 spans 16 residues. The CDR3 sequence: CASSLGLAGGTGELFF. The CDR3 bases are TGTGCCAGCAGCCTGGGACTAGCGGGAGGCACCGGGGAGCTGTTTTTT.

A single count supports this clonotype. One junction end does not reproduce the germline sequence, and a read error may be involved. The chain employs TRBV10-3 and TRBJ2-7; 7 nucleotides line up with TRBD2. The end of the DNA is better explained by TRBJ2-1, so the J call may be wrong. The CDR3 runs 13 residues. Germline CDR1 reads ENHRY; CDR2 reads SYGVKD. The CDR3: CATSDPRLAEQFF. CDR3 DNA sequence: TGTGCCACCAGTGATCCTAGACTAGCTGAGCAGTTCTTC.

The rearrangement links TRBV6-6 to TRBJ2-2; D not certain. Looked up from germline, CDR1 is MNHNY and CDR2 is SVGAGI (reference sequence). Between the trimmed V and J ends, which lost 7 bases and 4 bases, there was a span of 16 bases. CDR3 length: 15 amino acids. The CDR3 sequence is CASTHGGMSTGELFF. CDR3 bases: TGTGCCAGCACCCACGGTGGTATGAGCACCGGGGAGCTGTTTTTT.

The chain combines TRBV29-1 with TRBJ1-2, with 7 bases matching TRBD1. The length of the CDR3 is 14 residues. The trim removed 2 bases at V and 1 base at J, leaving 4 bases unmatched. Germline CDR1 and CDR2: SQVTM and ANQGSEA. CDR3 DNA: TGCAGCGTTGAAAGACAGGGTATTAACTATGGCTACACCTTC. Its translation: CSVERQGINYGYTF.

A remark on this clonotype: At one end the junction does not follow the germline gene, possibly because of a read error. V is TRBV6-1 and J is TRBJ2-5; 12 positions match TRBD2. Germline-derived CDR1 and CDR2 are MNHNS and SASEGT. The CDR3 runs 14 residues. As DNA, the CDR3 is TGTGCCAGCAGAAGGACTAGCGGGATTAGGGGCCTTGACTTC. Translating gives CASRRTSGIRGLDF.

This clonotype was observed a handful of times. The chain carries TRBV6-1 and TRBJ1-1; a possible D gene is TRBD1 (5 bases). The V and J ends lost 5 bases and 1 base respectively, with 14 bases between them. Germline V gene sequence: CDR1 MNHNS, CDR2 SASEGT. This CDR3 contains 15 residues. In nucleotides, the CDR3 is TGTGCCAGCAGTTCAAATACAGGCCGGAACACTGAAGCTTTCTTT. This codes for CASSSNTGRNTEAFF.

This clonotype was found many times. This chain joins TRBV7-9 and TRBJ1-4; D remains ambiguous. This CDR3 spans 14 amino acids. Per the germline V gene, CDR1 is SEHNR and CDR2 is FQNEAQ (reference sequence). V was trimmed by 0 bases and J by 7 bases, leaving 9 bases between them. Written as DNA, the CDR3 is TGTGCCAGCAGCTTAGCGGATCAGGCTGAAAAACTGTTTTTT. Translating gives CASSLADQAEKLFF.

The rearrangement joins TRBV20-1 to TRBJ1-5; the match to TRBD1 covers 7 bases. Losses at the gene ends were 2 bases for V and 0 bases for J; bases not matched to a gene: 4. This CDR3 has 15 amino acids. Germline V lookup: CDR1 DFQATT, CDR2 SNEGSKA (reference sequence). The CDR3 DNA is TGCAGTGCTAGATCCCAGGGGGATAGCAATCAGCCCCAGCATTTT. This gives the protein CSARSQGDSNQPQHF.

This clonotype was observed many times. This rearrangement joins TRBV10-3 to TRBJ1-5, with D possibly TRBD1 on 5 matching bases. Germline-derived CDR1 and CDR2 are ENHRY and SYGVKD. Trimming shortened V by 0 bases and J by 5 bases, and 14 bases separated the two germline ends. This CDR3 region has 16 residues. The CDR3 here is CAISESDSGADQPQHF. In DNA form, the CDR3 reads TGTGCCATCAGTGAGTCTGACAGTGGGGCGGATCAGCCCCAGCATTTT.

This clonotype has just a few counts. V and J are TRBV2 and TRBJ2-7; D is perhaps TRBD1 (5 bases). Germline-derived CDR1 and CDR2 are SNHLY and FYNNEI. The length of the CDR3 is 14 residues. The V end lost 6 bases, the J end lost 3 bases, and 15 bases lay between the germline ends. This chain's CDR3 is CASSQLLGVYEQYF. In nucleotides, the CDR3 is TGTGCCAGCAGCCAATTGTTAGGGGTCTACGAGCAGTACTTC.

The chain employs TRBV15 and TRBJ2-7, with a tentative D call TRBD2 (6 bases). The V gene lost 1 base and the J gene lost 1 base, with 23 bases spanning the gap. Looked up from germline, CDR1 is LNHNV and CDR2 is YYDKDF (reference sequence). The CDR3 contains 19 residues. CDR3 region: CATSRGTVSYGGRSYEQYF. CDR3 nucleotides: TGTGCCACCAGCAGAGGGACGGTCTCCTACGGGGGTCGATCCTACGAGCAGTACTTC.

This sequence joins TRBV7-3 and TRBJ2-2, with 7 bases fitting TRBD1. The J segment lost 4 bases and the V segment lost 5 bases, leaving 4 bases of the junction unmatched. Looked up from germline, CDR1 is SGHTA and CDR2 is FQGTGA. CDR3 length: 14 amino acids. CDR3 loop: CASSLQGVTGELFF. The CDR3 bases are TGTGCCAGCAGCCTTCAGGGGGTCACCGGGGAGCTGTTTTTT.

This clonotype has just one count. As DNA, the CDR3 is TGCAGCGCTAGACAGGGGGAAGGGGAGACCCAGTACTTC. This codes for CSARQGEGETQYF. The chain uses TRBV29-1 and TRBJ2-5, with 9 bases matching TRBD1. Germline V gene sequence: CDR1 SQVTM, CDR2 ANQGSEA. The V and J ends lost 7 bases and 5 bases, in that order; junction bases with no gene match: 8. This CDR3 is 13 amino acids long.

In DNA form, the CDR3 reads TGTGCCAGCAGCTTAGATCAGAACAGGGCGGACGAGCAGTACTTC. This gives the protein CASSLDQNRADEQYF. This chain links TRBV11-2 with TRBJ2-7, with a weak D call TRBD1 (6 bases). Germline V gives CDR1 SGHAT, CDR2 FQNNGV. V lost 0 bases to trimming and J lost 5 bases, with 14 bases between them. The CDR3 has 15 residues.

The rearrangement joins TRBV12-3 or TRBV12-4 to TRBJ1-2; D gene unclear. The CDR3 runs to 15 residues. Trimming removed 2 bases from V and 4 bases from J, with 14 bases in between. CDR3 loop: CASSLRRGLSYGYTF. The DNA for the CDR3 is TGTGCCAGCAGTTTAAGGCGTGGACTAAGCTATGGCTACACCTTC.

This clonotype was counted between two and nine times. The genes are TRBV7-9 and TRBJ1-3, with D hard to call. Deletions cut 1 base from V and 3 bases from J, with 10 bases between. This CDR3 region has 15 residues. Germline values: CDR1 SEHNR, CDR2 FQNEAQ (reference sequence). The CDR3 sequence is CASSLERAGGNTIYF. The DNA of the CDR3 is TGTGCCAGCAGCTTAGAACGGGCAGGTGGAAACACCATATATTTT.

This clonotype was found many times. The chain has TRBV4-3 and TRBJ2-7; TRBD2 matches 8 bases. The CDR3 loop spans 15 amino acids. V lost 0 bases and J lost 3; bases outside the gene matches: 4. Germline V gene lookup returns CDR1 LGHNA and CDR2 YSLEER. CDR3 bases: TGCGCCAGCAGCCAAGAAGGGACTAGGGGCTACGAGCAGTACTTC. It encodes CASSQEGTRGYEQYF.

Concerning this clonotype: At one end, the junction sequence differs from germline, possibly due to a read error. The chain couples TRBV2 to TRBJ1-6; D remains ambiguous. Germline lookup yields CDR1 SNHLY and CDR2 FYNNEI. This CDR3 is built from 13 residues. CDR3 in amino acids: CASSIRLGSRLHF. For the CDR3, the DNA is TGTGCCAGCTCTATCCGTCTGGGGTCACGCCTCCACTTT.

Remarks on this clonotype: A much larger clone is a single base away; this may be a read error. The chain recombines TRBV11-2 with TRBJ2-7; 7 bases align to TRBD2. This CDR3 has 12 amino acids. Germline CDR1 reads SGHAT; CDR2 reads FQNNGV. CDR3 sequence reads: CTSGGSSYEQYF. The CDR3 coding sequence is TGTACCAGCGGCGGGAGCTCCTACGAGCAGTACTTC.

In this sample, this clonotype turned up many times. The rearrangement links TRBV13 to TRBJ1-1; possibly TRBD1 for D (5 bases). Trimming cost V 5 bases and J 2 bases, with 15 bases left between them. This CDR3 comprises 15 residues. CDR1 and CDR2 from the germline V gene are PRHDT and FYEKMQ (reference sequence). CDR3 DNA sequence: TGTGCCAGCAGCCCGGTGGCAGGGCCTAACACTGAAGCTTTCTTT. Protein product: CASSPVAGPNTEAFF. Using reference TRBV13 and TRBJ1-1 for the parts outside the CDR3, the full variable domain is AAGVIQSPRHLIKEKRETATLKCYPIPRHDTVYWYQQGPGQDPQFLISFYEKMQSDKGSIPDRFSAQQFSDYHSELNMSSLELGDSALYFCASSPVAGPNTEAFFGQGTRLTVV.

This sequence joins TRBV2 and TRBJ1-1; no clear D gene. V lost 7 bases, J lost 1 base, and 16 bases lay in between. Per germline, CDR1 SNHLY and CDR2 FYNNEI. The CDR3 spans 15 residues. The CDR3 DNA is TGTGCCAGCAAACCCCTGGGAGGGCGGAACACTGAAGCTTTCTTT. Translation: CASKPLGGRNTEAFF.

This clonotype has a handful of counts. The V call is TRBV7-8, the J call TRBJ2-5; no reliable D call. The CDR3 loop spans 14 amino acids. The V and J ends lost 1 base and 4 bases respectively, with 10 bases between them. Germline V lookup: CDR1 SGHVS, CDR2 FQNEAQ. CDR3 bases: TGTGCCAGCAGCTTAGGAAAAAACCTAGAGACCCAGTACTTC. Translating gives CASSLGKNLETQYF.